The source of this T cell receptor (beta chain) is a study of blood T cell repertoires in COVID-19. Study in general: The United States, Italy and Spain supplied acute and convalescent COVID-19 samples. The cDNA or gDNA used as material had been derived from T cells, B-cell-depleted T cells, or PBMCs.

Seattle patients were enrolled while actively infected and followed longitudinally. In the original workflow: Estimation of nucleated cell counts was performed using reference gene primer amplification. Sequencing used immunoSEQ multiplex PCR; TCRdb keeps in-frame clones, though not all of them. The V and J calls and clone size come from that table; D and trimming were worked out from the DNA. The top ten hold approximately 2.1% of the sample, which has some 270,000 clones, roughly 89% seen once. In germline, CDR1 is SGHAT, CDR2 FQNNGV. Trimming cost V 5 bases and J 7 bases, with 14 bases left between them. The CDR3 spans 14 residues.

The sample taken for sequencing was peripheral blood. The chain combines TRBV11-2 with TRBJ1-4, with a tentative D call TRBD1 (6 bases). This receptor was obtained from a woman between 55 and 75 years old with COVID-19, enrolled during active disease. The CDR3 bases are TGTGCCAGCAGCCCCGGACAGATTTTTGAAAAACTGTTTTTT. The encoded protein is CASSPGQIFEKLFF.